This T cell receptor beta chain was found in a study of monozygotic twins with inflammatory bowel disease. Reprocessing the 5' RACE reads, TCRdb reports a single entry for every CDR3 protein and omits DNA. This sample's clone table lists around 210,000 distinct CDR3 sequences. Germline CDR1 and CDR2: SGHDT and YYEEEE. This CDR3 is 15 amino acids long. Material for sequencing was blood. The clonotype was recovered from a human donor with ulcerative colitis or Crohn's disease, or a healthy co-twin of an affected twin (not recorded which). The V call is TRBV5-6, the J call TRBJ2-7; with no DNA, the TCRdb D assignment of TRBD1 cannot be verified. CDR3 sequence reads: CASSFWTGPRDEQYF.